This entry is about one TCR beta chain. Which antigen it targets is not known. The record has no base qualities; no much larger clone is one base away. Each clonotype received, on average, about 10x coverage in deep resolution sequencing performed on a MiSeq, where the target depth lay between 1 in 1 million and 1 in 200,000 T cells. TCR beta libraries were generated with the immunoSEQ hsTCRB Kit. The study's own analysis went as follows. Data were analyzed with ImmunoSEQ Data Assistant and ImmunoSEQ Analyzer, with V, D and J genes assigned per IMGT definitions. Clonality, which ranges from 0 to 1, was calculated by subtracting the normalized Shannon entropy of productive rearrangement frequencies from one. Public clonotype analysis was restricted to overrepresented clonotypes comprising at least 0.05% of each patient's repertoire. Repertoires from approximately 12 age-matched healthy donors in immuneACCESS were used as clonality controls. The immuneACCESS repertoire file appears here via TCRdb, limited to in-frame rearrangements. These files lack a portion of the clones; in checked studies, under half of the deficit traces to unresolved V genes, and the cause of the others is not known. The D gene and trimming were derived from the DNA, and the V and J assignments and clone size from that table. Across this sample there are about 76,000 clones, with around four fifths seen only once. The ten largest account for around 36% of the sample.

This entry comes from a study of cytotoxic CD8 clonotypes in ibrutinib-treated CLL (dated by TCRdb to the early 2020s). For the wider study: The cohort had 11 relapsed/refractory and more than 14 treatment-naive patients; some 17 were IGHV unmutated. On average, each sample had some 250,000 productive templates and more than 75,000 productive rearrangements. Every sample from remission and from progressive disease was obtained while the patients were still on ibrutinib. Response samples were taken after a median of approximately 12 months on treatment, ranging from roughly 6 to 36 months. Partial responses were observed in about 25 patients and complete responses in 2; after a median follow-up of roughly 62 months, remission was maintained in 14 patients and progression was observed in approximately twelve. Cryopreserved peripheral blood mononuclear cells were obtained before treatment, at response, and at either sustained remission or disease progression. Longitudinal samples were available for about 30% of the 86 trial participants.

Overall study results and their limits: Baseline clonality was found to be higher than that of age-matched healthy donors and was strongly correlated with circulating CD8+ T-cell counts. Sampling times were not matched between patients in sustained remission and patients whose disease was progressing, and lymph node repertoires were not examined. Public clonotypes were rare and either shrank or stayed stable during treatment, and the rise in clonality at ibrutinib response reflected expansion of private clonotypes. Clonality increased at ibrutinib response, stayed stable in sustained remission, and fell back toward baseline at progression.

The sample's time point label, decoded: 20 to 25 months on ibrutinib. For TCR beta library preparation, 1.5 to 2 micrograms of genomic DNA was extracted from cryopreserved PBMCs. Longitudinal blood samples from CLL patients on ibrutinib monotherapy underwent high-throughput TCR beta sequencing. The patients took part in an open-label, single-center phase 2 trial of ibrutinib monotherapy. The receptor comes from a human donor with chronic lymphocytic leukemia. This material consisted of PBMCs, taken after 24 months of ibrutinib treatment.

This receptor has the CDR3 CASSLVQGKETQYF. In nucleotide form, the sequence is TGTGCCAGCAGCTTGGTACAGGGCAAAGAGACCCAGTACTTC. The chain couples TRBV5-5 to TRBJ2-5, with TRBD1 perhaps the D gene, on 6 matching bases. According to the germline V gene (reference sequence), CDR1 reads SGHKS and CDR2 reads YYEKEE. The CDR3 contains 14 residues, cysteine and phenylalanine counted. Only the CDR3 portion is preserved as DNA: 42 bases, with reading frame beginning at the first base. V loses 0 bases of germline sequence and J loses 3 bases, and the interval between the two ends is 9 bases. Reference TRBV5-5 and TRBJ2-5 proteins supply the regions before and after the CDR3; the full variable domain is: DAGVTQSPTHLIKTRGQQVTLRCSPISGHKSVSWYQQVLGQGPQFIFQYYEKEERGRGNFPDRFSARQFPNYSSELNVNALLLGDSALYLCASSLVQGKETQYFGPGTRLLVL.